This TCR beta chain was obtained from a study of blood T cell repertoires in COVID-19. This CDR3 comprises 15 residues. Germline CDR1 is SNHLY and CDR2 is FYNNEI. The junction had 1 base not matched to a gene; V was cut back by 4 bases and J by 2 bases. Clones were read by immunoSEQ multiplex PCR, and TCRdb kept only the in-frame ones, dropping some. The table shows approximately 50,000 clones, with around 84% occurring only once. The rearrangement uses TRBV2 and TRBJ2-5, with 13 positions matching TRBD2. The sequencing sample was made of peripheral blood. This sequence originates from a human donor in a cohort sampled during active COVID-19. In DNA form, the CDR3 reads TGTGCCAGCAGTGGGGGACTAGCGGGACAAGAGACCCAGTACTTC. Its protein is CASSGGLAGQETQYF.